Listed below are T cell receptor beta chains from one sample, sequenced in a study of T cells in Graves' hyperthyroidism and ophthalmopathy. MiXCR was run by TCRdb on the multiplex PCR reads, yielding one entry per CDR3 protein. The sample records more than 500,000 distinct CDR3 sequences, 12% to 15% being singletons. Material for sequencing was blood. These receptors were obtained from a woman between 40 and 55 years old with Graves' hyperthyroidism. CDR3s include the opening cysteine and the closing phenylalanine or tryptophan. The D gene is left open where the match is weak. Clone size appears in some rows only: once, few, many, or a class for an expanded clone.

CDR3 DNA: TGTGCCAGCACTGAAGGTACAGGCAATCAGCCCCAGCATTTT
CDR3 protein: CASTEGTGNQPQHF
J gene: TRBJ1-5
V gene: TRBV6-1
D gene: NA
clone size: NA

CDR3 DNA: TGTGCCAGCAGTTTATCCGAGGAGACCCAGTACTTC
CDR3 protein: CASSLSEETQYF
J gene: TRBJ2-5
V gene: TRBV12-3/TRBV12-4
D gene: NA
clone size: many

CDR3 DNA: TGTGCCAGCAGCTTATGGGGACTACGGGCCACAGATACGCAGTATTTT
CDR3 protein: CASSLWGLRATDTQYF
J gene: TRBJ2-3
V gene: TRBV7-2
D gene: TRBD2
clone size: few

CDR3 DNA: TGTGCCACCAGTGCGGGAGGGGAAGATGGAAAACTGTTTTTT
CDR3 protein: CATSAGGEDGKLFF
J gene: TRBJ1-4
V gene: TRBV24-1
D gene: NA
clone size: many

CDR3 DNA: TGTGCCTGGAGCCCCGGACTAGCGGGAGATTCAGATACGCAGTATTTT
CDR3 protein: CAWSPGLAGDSDTQYF
J gene: TRBJ2-3
V gene: TRBV30
D gene: TRBD2
clone size: many

CDR3 DNA: TGCGCCAGCAGCTTAATAGCGGGATCAGATACGCAGTATTTT
CDR3 protein: CASSLIAGSDTQYF
J gene: TRBJ2-3
V gene: TRBV5-1
D gene: TRBD2
clone size: few

CDR3 DNA: TGTGCCAGCAGCTTGGCCGCCGGGAGCGTTTATAGCACAGATACGCAGTATTTT
CDR3 protein: CASSLAAGSVYSTDTQYF
J gene: TRBJ2-3
V gene: TRBV5-4
D gene: NA
clone size: NA

CDR3 DNA: TGTGCCAGCAGGGTGACACGTACGAACACCGGGGAGCTGTTTTTT
CDR3 protein: CASRVTRTNTGELFF
J gene: TRBJ2-2
V gene: TRBV12-3/TRBV12-4
D gene: NA
clone size: many

CDR3 DNA: TGTGCCAGCAGCTCCTGGACTAGCGGGACCTTAGGGGGAGATACGCAGTATTTT
CDR3 protein: CASSSWTSGTLGGDTQYF
J gene: TRBJ2-3
V gene: TRBV11-2
D gene: TRBD2
clone size: many

CDR3 DNA: TGTGCCAGCTCACGACAGGGCTCCGGTGAGCAGTTCTTC
CDR3 protein: CASSRQGSGEQFF
J gene: TRBJ2-1
V gene: TRBV18
D gene: TRBD1
clone size: NA

CDR3 DNA: TGCAGTGCCCTGCAGGTTGGCACCGGGGAGCTGTTTTTT
CDR3 protein: CSALQVGTGELFF
J gene: TRBJ2-2
V gene: TRBV20-1
D gene: NA
clone size: NA

CDR3 DNA: TGTGCCAGCGGGGGGATGGGGGGCCAAGGCACTGAAGCTTTCTTT
CDR3 protein: CASGGMGGQGTEAFF
J gene: TRBJ1-1
V gene: TRBV6-1
D gene: NA
clone size: many

CDR3 DNA: TGTGCCAGCAGCAGGACTAGCGGGAGGCACCACAATGAGCAGTTCTTC
CDR3 protein: CASSRTSGRHHNEQFF
J gene: TRBJ2-1
V gene: TRBV7-9
D gene: TRBD2
clone size: few

CDR3 DNA: TGTGCCAGCAGCTGGGGCCGCGGGAGGCAAGAGACCCAGTACTTC
CDR3 protein: CASSWGRGRQETQYF
J gene: TRBJ2-5
V gene: TRBV11-1
D gene: TRBD2
clone size: NA

CDR3 DNA: TGTGCCAGCTCAGCAGGGGATCTCGCAGGGACGAACACTGAAGCTTTCTTT
CDR3 protein: CASSAGDLAGTNTEAFF
J gene: TRBJ1-1
V gene: TRBV18
D gene: NA
clone size: NA

CDR3 DNA: TGTGCCAGCACCAGTAGTAGGGGGCCTCACTCGAGGGCTTTCTTT
CDR3 protein: CASTSSRGPHSRAFF
J gene: TRBJ1-1
V gene: TRBV12-3/TRBV12-4
D gene: TRBD1
clone size: many

CDR3 DNA: TGTGCCAGCTCAGAAGGACGGGGCTACGAGCAGTACTTC
CDR3 protein: CASSEGRGYEQYF
J gene: TRBJ2-7
V gene: TRBV18
D gene: NA
clone size: many

CDR3 DNA: TGTGCCAGCAGTTTGTTAGCGGGAGGGGTGCTGGATACGCAGTATTTT
CDR3 protein: CASSLLAGGVLDTQYF
J gene: TRBJ2-3
V gene: TRBV28
D gene: TRBD2
clone size: many

CDR3 DNA: TGTGCCATCAGTGAGCCCCCAGCGGGAGGGGAGCTGTTTTTT
CDR3 protein: CAISEPPAGGELFF
J gene: TRBJ2-2
V gene: TRBV10-3
D gene: TRBD2
clone size: few

CDR3 DNA: TGCAGTGCTGACCCGGGACTAGCGGACCACCAGTACGAGCAGTACTTC
CDR3 protein: CSADPGLADHQYEQYF
J gene: TRBJ2-7
V gene: TRBV20-1
D gene: TRBD2
clone size: NA

CDR3 DNA: TGTGCCAGCATCTCGGAATCCGGGACAGGGCGGCTCTATGGCTACACCTTC
CDR3 protein: CASISESGTGRLYGYTF
J gene: TRBJ1-2
V gene: TRBV12-3/TRBV12-4
D gene: TRBD1
clone size: NA

CDR3 DNA: TGTGCCAGCAGCTTGGGTTTGCTCTCCGGGGCCAACGTCCTGACTTTC
CDR3 protein: CASSLGLLSGANVLTF
J gene: TRBJ2-6
V gene: TRBV5-6
D gene: NA
clone size: few